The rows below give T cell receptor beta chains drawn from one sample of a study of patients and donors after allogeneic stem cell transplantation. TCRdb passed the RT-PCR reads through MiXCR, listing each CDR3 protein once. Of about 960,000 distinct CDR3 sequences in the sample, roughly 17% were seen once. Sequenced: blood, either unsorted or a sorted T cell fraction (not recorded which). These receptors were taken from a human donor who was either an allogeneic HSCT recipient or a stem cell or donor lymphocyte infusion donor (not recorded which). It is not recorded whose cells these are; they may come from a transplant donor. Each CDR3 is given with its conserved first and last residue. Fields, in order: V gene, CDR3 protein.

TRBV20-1 CSARDRLLAGGTGELFF
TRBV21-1 CASSKEKNGKETQYF
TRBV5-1 CASSLGLLDRAEKLFF
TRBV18 CASSDRYEQFF
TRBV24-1 CATSDSDRPNGYTF
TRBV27 CASSLRLAGADTQYF
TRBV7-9 CASSLMKDNQPQHF
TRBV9 CASGTSGQETQYF
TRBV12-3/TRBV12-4 CASSPDRVTAEAFF
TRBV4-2 CASSQDFFQGTDTQYF
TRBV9 CASSAWEGPAYEQYF
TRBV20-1 CSAIRDANNEQFF
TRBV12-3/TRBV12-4 CASRLAEYNEQFF
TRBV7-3 CASSSDISRGYTF
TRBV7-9 CASSPSADYEQYF
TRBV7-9 CASSLRQGSDNEQFF
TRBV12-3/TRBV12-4 CASSFRDRATDTQYF
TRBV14 CASSHGHEQYF
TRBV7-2 CDSSLGTKLGDTQYF
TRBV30 CAWSFTGSTDTQYF
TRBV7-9 CASSLSTGTAKNTEAFF
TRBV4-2 CASSQEGGSGRAEQYF
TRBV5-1 CASRGTGHEFSYEQYF
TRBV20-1 CSAGAASGVYNEQFF
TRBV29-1 CSVARGRADTQYF
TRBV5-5 CASSFRPLTSETQYF
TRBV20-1 CSASPRQETQYF
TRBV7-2 CASSLVWDAGELFF
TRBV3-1 CASSQGGGVADTQYF
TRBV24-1 CATSDPRAPTGELFF
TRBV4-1 CASTDGAARKAGELFF
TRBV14 CASSRTGRNQPQHF
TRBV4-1 CASSQGPGEISYNEQFF
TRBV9 CASSVNTGANSPLHF
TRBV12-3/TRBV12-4 CASTLSGESTDTQYF
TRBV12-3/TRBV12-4 CASSPTRGNSPLHF
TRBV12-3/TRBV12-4 CASSLAVKGHADTQYF
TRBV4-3 CASSRSGGGGVIYGYTF
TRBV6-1 CASTKRITSYEQYF
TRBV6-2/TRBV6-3 CASSYPSSLYEQYF
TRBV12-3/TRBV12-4 CASSLAGGFGNTIYF
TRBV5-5 CASSLAGPSEKLFF
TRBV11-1 CASSLIPSMRESTDTQYF
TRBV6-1 CASSEGQGDTEAFF
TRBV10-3 CAISESSPAAYYEQYF
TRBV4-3 CASSRGPGNTEAFF
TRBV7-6 CASSLMRTGGFGTQYF
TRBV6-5 CASSYLDLTYNEQFF
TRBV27 CASSKTSGGGSYEQYF
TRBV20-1 CSARSDSSYEQYF
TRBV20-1 CSAPRKASYNSPLHF
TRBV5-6 CASTPPGAFDEAFF
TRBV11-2 CASRRSGQETQYF
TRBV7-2 CASSLAGTVGYTF
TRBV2 CASILSGYLTDTRYF
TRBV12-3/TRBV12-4 CASGFVEYEQYF
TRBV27 CASSFTGEGGYGFTF
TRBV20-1 CSAVINRLRGPGELFF
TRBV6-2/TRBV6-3 CASSIGGNEQFF
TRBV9 CASSDDIGNQPQHF